This T cell receptor (beta chain) comes out of a study of blood T cell repertoires in COVID-19. Across the study: The United States, Italy and Spain supplied acute and convalescent COVID-19 samples. From T cells, B-cell-depleted T cells, or PBMCs came the material, which was cDNA or gDNA.

In the original processing: Estimation of nucleated cell counts was performed using reference gene primer amplification. Assay used: immunoSEQ multiplex PCR; TCRdb lists only in-frame clones, some missing. That table furnishes V, J and clone size, whereas the DNA furnished D and trimming. The sample has just over 150,000 clones, 85% seen once. The CDR3 is made up of 14 amino acids. V was shortened by 2 bases and J by 4 bases, with 11 bases between the two germline ends. The germline gives CDR1 MNHEY, CDR2 SVGEGT. The specimen was peripheral blood. The J gene is TRBJ1-1, the V gene TRBV6-2 or TRBV6-3; D not resolved. The receptor was derived from a human donor with acute or convalescent COVID-19. The donor label of this sample is uncertain. The CDR3: CASSYPQEGTEAFF. Here the CDR3 DNA reads TGTGCCAGCAGTTACCCGCAGGAGGGCACTGAAGCTTTCTTT.